This T cell receptor beta chain is from a study of a mutant IDH1 vaccine in newly diagnosed glioma (dated by TCRdb to 2020 to 2022). A note on the overall study: Eight vaccinations were administered to patients in weeks 1, 3, 5, 7, 11, 15, 19 and 23, corresponding to visits V03 through V10. Longitudinal TCRB deep sequencing was done for some 26 treated patients, wherever samples were available for exploratory analyses. In the chemotherapy-containing groups, vaccination started alongside temozolomide cycles, whereas in patients who had radiotherapy alone it started 4-6 weeks after radiotherapy. The approximately 29 treated patients were 62.5% male and around 40% female, with a mean age of approximately 38 years. Before enrollment, most patients had been given radiochemotherapy with temozolomide as standard therapy, while the rest had received either radiotherapy alone or temozolomide alone. Peripheral blood was collected at six visits: V03 (baseline), V05, V07, V10, V12 and V13. Overall study results and their limits: The authors stated that sample limitations prevented analyses of patient blood samples from being reproduced. Immune responses induced by the vaccine were seen in 90% to 95% of patients across multiple MHC alleles. Selection of PBMC samples for TCRB deep sequencing was based on availability. Pseudoprogression appeared unrelated to alterations in the top peripheral T cell clonotypes detected by TCRB sequencing.

The time point label corresponds to: week 5, during vaccination. Each vaccine dose was 300 ug of a 20-mer mutant IDH1 peptide in Montanide, given subcutaneously with topical imiquimod. Donors had newly diagnosed WHO grade 3 or 4 IDH1-mutant astrocytomas with loss of nuclear ATRX. The samples were drawn from NOA16, a multicentre, single-arm, open-label phase I trial in Germany that tested a mutant IDH1 peptide vaccine in humans for the first time. The DNeasy Blood and Tissue Kit was used to extract genomic DNA from EDTA blood for TCRB sequencing. Comments on this clone: No cognate antigen has been identified for it. No qualities accompany the bases; no much larger clone lies one base away.

The library relied on the immunoSEQ multiplex PCR assay. Following the manufacturer's protocol, the hsTCRB Kit was used to amplify rearranged TCR beta chain sequences. Sequencing of TCRB libraries was carried out on an Illumina MiSeq. As for the original processing: Demultiplexing, trimming and gene mapping were performed with the kit vendor's proprietary platform. Sourced from immuneACCESS, this table was stored by TCRdb with only in-frame sequences that have V and J called. A share of the clones is absent; for the studies checked, an unresolved V gene accounts for under half, and the remainder has no known explanation. Clonal size and the V and J genes are those of that table, whereas D and trimming came from the DNA. The sample table contains tens of thousands of clones; only one count was recorded for around 82% of them. The top ten clonotypes cover 3% to 3.5% of the sample. The sequencing used PBMCs, collected from a glioma patient whose treatment included an IDH1 peptide vaccine. This TCR came from a woman between 18 and 29 years old with glioma. Some clones in this sample may be carry-over from other donors' samples.

The sequenced DNA is TGTGCCAGTAGTATCAGCAGGGTCGGCACAGATACGCAGTATTTT. Its translation reads: CASSISRVGTDTQYF. The V gene is TRBV19 and the J gene is TRBJ2-3; possibly the D gene is TRBD1, per 5 matching bases. The CDR3 holds 15 amino acids from the cysteine to the phenylalanine. CDR3 DNA is the only sequence kept; it has 45 bases, read in frame from the first base. V was cut back by 3 bases and J by 1 base, leaving a gap of 11 bases between them. The germline V gene (reference sequence) specifies LNHDA as CDR1 and SQIVND as CDR2. With the rest looked up from the reference TRBV19 and TRBJ2-3 genes rather than sequenced, the full variable domain is DGGITQSPKYLFRKEGQNVTLSCEQNLNHDAMYWYRQDPGQGLRLIYYSQIVNDFQKGDIAEGYSVSREKKESFPLTVTSAQKNPTAFYLCASSISRVGTDTQYFGPGTRLTVL.